This is a list of T cell receptor beta chains from one sample in a study of blood T cells in healthy people across ages. TCRdb reprocessed the 5' RACE reads with MiXCR, giving one entry per CDR3 protein. The data contain 1.8 million or so distinct CDR3 sequences, about two fifths of them singletons. The sequenced sample consisted of blood. These receptor sequences come from a human donor in good health. CDR3s include the opening cysteine and the closing phenylalanine or tryptophan. The D gene is left open where the match is weak. Clone size is stated in some rows and not others, as once, few, many or a class when expanded.

size: -
D: -
V: TRBV28
J: TRBJ1-1
DNA: TGTGCCAGCAGTAAACAAGGAGAAGCTTTCTTT
CDR3: CASSKQGEAFF

size: -
D: -
V: TRBV25-1
J: TRBJ2-1
DNA: TGTGCCAGCAGTGGGGGTCACCCCAATGAGCAGTTCTTC
CDR3: CASSGGHPNEQFF

size: few
D: TRBD2
V: TRBV29-1
J: TRBJ2-1
DNA: TGCAGCGTTGGGGGATTAGCGGGGGGGTCGAACAATGAGCAGTTCTTC
CDR3: CSVGGLAGGSNNEQFF

size: few
D: -
V: TRBV28
J: TRBJ2-1
DNA: TGTGCCAGCAGAGGCTCTCGGACCTCCTACGAGCAGTTCTTC
CDR3: CASRGSRTSYEQFF

size: -
D: -
V: TRBV6-2/TRBV6-3
J: TRBJ1-5
DNA: TGTGCCAGCACGCAGAGTAATAATCAGCCCCAGCATTTT
CDR3: CASTQSNNQPQHF

size: -
D: TRBD2
V: TRBV7-2
J: TRBJ2-3
DNA: TGTGCCAGCAGCTTAGGGACTAGTACTAGCACAGATACGCAGTATTTT
CDR3: CASSLGTSTSTDTQYF

size: once
D: -
V: TRBV12-3/TRBV12-4
J: TRBJ1-2
DNA: TGTGCCAGCAGTTTCCAGGCCACGGCGGGCTATGGCTACACCTTC
CDR3: CASSFQATAGYGYTF

size: -
D: TRBD1
V: TRBV24-1
J: TRBJ1-1
DNA: TGTGCCACCAGTGGCAACAGGGGAGACACTGAAGCTTTCTTT
CDR3: CATSGNRGDTEAFF

size: few
D: -
V: TRBV10-3
J: TRBJ2-1
DNA: TGTGCCATCAGTGAGAGGGGCAGCTCCTACAATGAGCAGTTCTTC
CDR3: CAISERGSSYNEQFF

size: -
D: -
V: TRBV6-6
J: TRBJ1-2
DNA: TGTGCCAGCAGCGCCTTGCCAAGGGACTATGGCTACACCTTC
CDR3: CASSALPRDYGYTF

size: -
D: -
V: TRBV20-1
J: TRBJ2-3
DNA: TGCAGTGCTAGCTCTACCGGGACTTCCACAGATACGCAGTATTTT
CDR3: CSASSTGTSTDTQYF

size: -
D: -
V: TRBV5-6
J: TRBJ1-5
DNA: TGTGCCAGCAGCTTGGCCCCAACAGGGCCTCAGCCCCAGCATTTT
CDR3: CASSLAPTGPQPQHF

size: medium-sized
D: -
V: TRBV7-2
J: TRBJ2-5
DNA: TGTGCCAGCAGCTTACCTCCCGTCCAGACCCAGTACTTC
CDR3: CASSLPPVQTQYF

size: -
D: -
V: TRBV9
J: TRBJ2-5
DNA: TGTGCCAGCAGCCCACTGGTGTCCGAGACCCAGTACTTC
CDR3: CASSPLVSETQYF

size: -
D: -
V: TRBV4-3
J: TRBJ2-5
DNA: TGCGCCAGCAGCCTCATCCTATCAGAGGTGGAGACCCAGTACTTC
CDR3: CASSLILSEVETQYF

size: -
D: -
V: TRBV7-9
J: TRBJ1-2
DNA: TGTGCCAGCAGCCCTATGGCCCAGATTAACTATGGCTACACCTTC
CDR3: CASSPMAQINYGYTF

size: many
D: TRBD1
V: TRBV29-1
J: TRBJ2-7
DNA: TGCAGCGTTGGGAGACAGGGAACCTACGAGCAGTACTTC
CDR3: CSVGRQGTYEQYF

size: -
D: TRBD2
V: TRBV2
J: TRBJ2-3
DNA: TGTGCCAGCAGTGATTGGAGCGGGGGGACAGATACGCAGTATTTT
CDR3: CASSDWSGGTDTQYF

size: -
D: -
V: TRBV20-1
J: TRBJ2-5
DNA: TGCAGTGCTTCGCCCGGGACACGCAAGGAGACCCAGTACTTC
CDR3: CSASPGTRKETQYF

size: -
D: TRBD1
V: TRBV5-1
J: TRBJ2-5
DNA: TGCGCCAGCTTCCAGGGACAGTCGGGACAAGAGACCCAGTACTTC
CDR3: CASFQGQSGQETQYF

size: many
D: -
V: TRBV11-2
J: TRBJ2-7
DNA: TGTGCCAGCAGCCCGTGGGCAGGGGCTAACTACGAGCAGTACTTC
CDR3: CASSPWAGANYEQYF

size: -
D: TRBD2
V: TRBV9
J: TRBJ2-1
DNA: TGTGCCAGCAGCGGCCAGGGGACTAGCCCTGAGCAGTTCTTC
CDR3: CASSGQGTSPEQFF

size: few
D: -
V: TRBV5-1
J: TRBJ1-4
DNA: TGCGCCAGCAGCACTGGGGCCAGCACCCATGAAAAACTGTTTTTT
CDR3: CASSTGASTHEKLFF

size: -
D: -
V: TRBV12-3/TRBV12-4
J: TRBJ2-3
DNA: TGTGCCAGCAGCCCCGGTGTATGGGGTGGGACAGATACGCAGTATTTT
CDR3: CASSPGVWGGTDTQYF

size: few
D: -
V: TRBV5-1
J: TRBJ1-6
DNA: TGCGCCAGCAGTCCGTCCAGAGGTTCTGTTTCACCCCTCCACTTT
CDR3: CASSPSRGSVSPLHF

size: -
D: -
V: TRBV13
J: TRBJ2-1
DNA: TGTGCCAGCAGCCCGGGACCGCGAGCGGATAATGAGCAGTTCTTC
CDR3: CASSPGPRADNEQFF

size: few
D: -
V: TRBV6-6
J: TRBJ1-2
DNA: TGTGCCAGCAGTTACGCTGATGGCTACACCTTC
CDR3: CASSYADGYTF